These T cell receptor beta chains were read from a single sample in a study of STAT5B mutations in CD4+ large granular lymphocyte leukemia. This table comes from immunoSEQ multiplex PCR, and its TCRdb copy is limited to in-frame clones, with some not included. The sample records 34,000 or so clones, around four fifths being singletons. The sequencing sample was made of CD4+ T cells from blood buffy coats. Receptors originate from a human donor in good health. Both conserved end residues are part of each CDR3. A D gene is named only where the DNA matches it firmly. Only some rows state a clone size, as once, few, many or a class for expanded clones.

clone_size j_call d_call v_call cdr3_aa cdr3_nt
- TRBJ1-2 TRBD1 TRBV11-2 CASSSTGDYGYTF TGTGCCAGCAGCTCGACAGGGGACTATGGCTACACCTTC
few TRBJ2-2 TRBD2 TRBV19 CASKTIGTSGTTGELFF TGTGCCAGTAAAACCATCGGGACTAGCGGGACGACCGGGGAGCTGTTTTTT
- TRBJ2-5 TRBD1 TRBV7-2 CASSRDRGRQETQYF TGTGCCAGCAGCCGGGACAGGGGGCGTCAAGAGACCCAGTACTTC
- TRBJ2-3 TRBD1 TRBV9 CASSPGQGSQDTQYF TGTGCCAGCAGCCCGGGACAGGGATCCCAAGATACGCAGTATTTT
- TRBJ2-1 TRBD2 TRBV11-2 CASSPGIAGGGGFF TGTGCCAGCAGCCCCGGGATAGCGGGAGGAGGAGGGTTCTTC
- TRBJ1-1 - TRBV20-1 CSASTPVAFF TGCAGTGCTAGCACTCCGGTCGCTTTCTTT
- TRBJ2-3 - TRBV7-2 CASSFKGIGVADTQYF TGTGCCAGCAGCTTTAAAGGCATCGGGGTGGCAGATACGCAGTATTTT
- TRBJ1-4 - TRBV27 CASSLIQGNEKLFF TGTGCCAGCAGTTTAATCCAGGGTAACGAAAAACTGTTTTTT
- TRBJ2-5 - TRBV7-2 CASSPIASVETQYF TGTGCCAGCAGTCCCATTGCTTCTGTTGAGACCCAGTACTTC
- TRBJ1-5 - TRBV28 CASSPGRGQPQHF TGTGCCAGCAGTCCCGGGCGGGGACAGCCCCAGCATTTT
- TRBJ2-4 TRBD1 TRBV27 CASSLQGAQRKNIQYF TGTGCCAGCAGTCTCCAGGGGGCGCAAAGGAAAAACATTCAGTACTTC
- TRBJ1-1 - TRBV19 CASSIRAGGYTEAFF TGTGCCAGTAGTATAAGGGCCGGAGGGTACACTGAAGCTTTCTTT
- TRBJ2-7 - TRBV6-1 CASSPSPSYEQYF TGTGCCAGCAGTCCCTCTCCCTCCTACGAGCAGTACTTC
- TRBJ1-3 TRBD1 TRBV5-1 CASSTEGARGNTIYF TGCGCCAGCAGCACGGAGGGGGCGAGAGGAAACACCATATATTTT
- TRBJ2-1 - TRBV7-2 CASSPQAGRPSEQFF TGTGCCAGCAGCCCTCAGGCGGGGAGGCCCAGTGAGCAGTTCTTC
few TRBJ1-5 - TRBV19 CASSRGGNQPQHF TGTGCCAGTAGCCGAGGGGGCAATCAGCCCCAGCATTTT
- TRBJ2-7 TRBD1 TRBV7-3 CASSLTPGQGAEQYF TGTGCCAGCAGCCTCACCCCGGGACAGGGCGCCGAGCAGTACTTC
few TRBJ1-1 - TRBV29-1 CSVEEGWGFF TGCAGCGTTGAAGAGGGATGGGGCTTCTTT
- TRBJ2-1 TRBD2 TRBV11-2 CASSQTSGGYNEQFF TGTGCCAGCAGCCAGACTAGCGGGGGATACAATGAGCAGTTCTTC
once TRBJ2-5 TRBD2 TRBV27 CASNPSGRQETQYF TGTGCCAGCAACCCCAGCGGGAGGCAAGAGACCCAGTACTTC
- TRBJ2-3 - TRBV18 CASSPPLETDTQYF TGTGCCAGCTCACCACCCCTAGAAACAGATACGCAGTATTTT
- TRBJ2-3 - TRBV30 CAWNFDRDTQYF TGTGCCTGGAATTTTGACAGGGATACGCAGTATTTT
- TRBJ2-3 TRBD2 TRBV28 CASDIAGRGTDTQYF TGTGCCAGTGACATAGCGGGGAGGGGTACAGATACGCAGTATTTT
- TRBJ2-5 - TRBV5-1 CASSLGGGETQYF TGCGCCAGCAGCTTGGGTGGTGGGGAGACCCAGTACTTC
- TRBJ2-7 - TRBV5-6 CASSLIRGNEQYF TGTGCCAGCAGCTTGATCCGGGGGAACGAGCAGTACTTC
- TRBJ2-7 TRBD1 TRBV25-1 CASSDPPGQGSYEQYF TGTGCCAGCAGTGACCCGCCGGGACAGGGGAGTTACGAGCAGTACTTC
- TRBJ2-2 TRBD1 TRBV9 CASSAQGAWGAGELFF TGTGCCAGCAGCGCCCAGGGGGCTTGGGGAGCCGGGGAGCTGTTTTTT
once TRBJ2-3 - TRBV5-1 CASSLEQTTDTQYF TGCGCCAGCAGCTTGGAGCAGACGACAGATACGCAGTATTTT
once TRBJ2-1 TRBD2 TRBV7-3 CASSRGTSGGQGEQFF TGTGCCAGCAGTCGCGGGACTAGCGGTGGACAGGGTGAGCAGTTCTTC
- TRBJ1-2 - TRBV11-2 CASSSEKTYGYTF TGTGCCAGCAGCTCGGAGAAGACCTATGGCTACACCTTC
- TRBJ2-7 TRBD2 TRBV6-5 CASIKTSGSSYEQYF TGTGCCAGCATTAAGACTAGCGGGAGCTCCTACGAGCAGTACTTC
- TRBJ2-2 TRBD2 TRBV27 CASRKAGANTGELFF TGTGCCAGCAGAAAAGCGGGAGCGAACACCGGGGAGCTGTTTTTT
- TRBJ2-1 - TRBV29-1 CSVEDLYSYNEQFF TGCAGCGTTGAAGATCTGTACTCCTACAATGAGCAGTTCTTC
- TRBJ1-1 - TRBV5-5 CASSLYRAGTEAFF TGTGCCAGCAGCCTTTACAGGGCGGGGACTGAAGCTTTCTTT
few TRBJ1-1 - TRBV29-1 CSVVGAPGTEAFF TGCAGCGTTGTAGGGGCTCCAGGCACTGAAGCTTTCTTT
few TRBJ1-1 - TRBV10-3 CAIRGDRNTEAFF TGTGCCATCAGGGGAGACAGAAACACTGAAGCTTTCTTT
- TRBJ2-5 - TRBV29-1 CSVVKGGETQYF TGCAGCGTTGTGAAAGGAGGAGAGACCCAGTACTTC
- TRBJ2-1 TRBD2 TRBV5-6 CASSLAGGRYNEQFF TGTGCCAGCAGTCTAGCGGGAGGGCGCTACAATGAGCAGTTCTTC
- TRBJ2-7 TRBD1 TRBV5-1 CASSSGQVPYEQYF TGCGCCAGCAGCTCTGGACAGGTTCCCTACGAGCAGTACTTC
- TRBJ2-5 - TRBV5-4 CASSLGGGETQYF TGTGCCAGCAGCTTGGGTGGAGGAGAGACCCAGTACTTC
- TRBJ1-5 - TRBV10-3 CAISEKLVQPQHF TGTGCCATCAGTGAGAAATTAGTTCAGCCCCAGCATTTT
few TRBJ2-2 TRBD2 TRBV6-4 CASGRETGELFF TGTGCAAGCGGGAGAGAAACCGGGGAGCTGTTTTTT
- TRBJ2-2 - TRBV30 CAWSSQAAIPGELFF TGTGCCTGGAGTAGCCAGGCAGCTATTCCCGGGGAGCTGTTTTTT
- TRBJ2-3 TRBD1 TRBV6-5 CASSYFGTGGTDTQYF TGTGCCAGCAGTTATTTCGGGACAGGGGGCACAGATACGCAGTATTTT
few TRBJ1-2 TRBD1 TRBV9 CASSVRDRGGGYTF TGTGCCAGCAGCGTCAGAGACAGGGGCGGTGGCTACACCTTC
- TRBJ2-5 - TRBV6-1 CASRDPGGSQETQYF TGTGCCAGCAGGGACCCCGGTGGTTCCCAAGAGACCCAGTACTTC
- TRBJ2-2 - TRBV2 CASSEFAAIDTGELFF TGTGCCAGCAGTGAATTCGCGGCGATCGACACCGGGGAGCTGTTTTTT
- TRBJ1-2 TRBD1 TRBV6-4 CASSGGTGGYGYTF TGTGCCAGCAGTGGAGGGACAGGGGGCTATGGCTACACCTTC
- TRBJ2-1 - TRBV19 CASSIGGGGEQFF TGTGCCAGTAGTATAGGGGGAGGGGGCGAGCAGTTCTTC
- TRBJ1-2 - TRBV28 CASSLQGFVRDYGYTF TGTGCCAGCAGTTTACAGGGATTTGTCAGGGACTATGGCTACACCTTC
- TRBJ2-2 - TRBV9 CATSRLQNTGELFF TGTGCCACCTCCCGGCTACAGAACACCGGGGAGCTGTTTTTT
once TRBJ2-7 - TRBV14 CASRGAYEQYF TGTGCCAGCCGTGGTGCCTACGAGCAGTACTTC
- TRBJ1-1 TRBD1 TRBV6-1 CASTWDRGLAFF TGTGCCAGCACCTGGGACAGGGGGTTAGCTTTCTTT
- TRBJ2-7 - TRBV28 CASSWGEAKSYEQYF TGTGCCAGCAGTTGGGGGGAAGCAAAATCCTACGAGCAGTACTTC
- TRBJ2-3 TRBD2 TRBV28 CASSLWASGRSDTQYF TGTGCCAGCAGTTTATGGGCTAGCGGGAGGTCAGATACGCAGTATTTT
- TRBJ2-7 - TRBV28 CASSLAARVGEQYF TGTGCCAGCAGTTTGGCGGCGAGGGTGGGGGAGCAGTACTTC
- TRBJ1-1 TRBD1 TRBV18 CASSRGQGFTEAFF TGTGCCAGCTCACGGGGACAGGGGTTCACTGAAGCTTTCTTT